The next 32 T cell receptor beta chains were all read from a single sample in a study of blood T cell repertoires in COVID-19. TCRdb keeps only in-frame clones here, not all; method: immunoSEQ multiplex PCR. The data contain some 120,000 clones, roughly 84% of them singletons. The sequenced material came from peripheral blood. All receptors come from a woman of 80 years or more with acute or convalescent COVID-19.

This clone is a singleton in its sample. The chain couples TRBV7-2 to TRBJ1-3; D call uncertain. Germline lookup yields CDR1 SGHTA and CDR2 FQGNSA. The CDR3 is made up of 14 amino acids. V lost 5 bases and J lost 4, with 12 bases in between. DNA of the CDR3: TGTGCCAGCAGCCCCCCTCCTATGGGAAACACCATATATTTT. Amino acids: CASSPPPMGNTIYF.

A note on this clone: Different DNA sequences within this sample yield the same CDR3. The V and J genes are TRBV20-1 and TRBJ2-5; D ambiguous. Trimming took 0 bases from V and 5 from J, leaving 4 bases between them. This CDR3 has 11 residues. CDR1 is DFQATT, CDR2 SNEGSKA, per germline (reference sequence). The CDR3 coding sequence is TGCAGTGCTAGAGATCTCGAGACCCAGTACTTC. Translation: CSARDLETQYF.

V is TRBV4-3 and J is TRBJ2-7, with 7 bases that match TRBD2. Germline CDR1 reads LGHNA; CDR2 reads YSLEER. With 0 bases clipped from V and 9 bases from J, the junction kept 8 bases outside the gene matches. This CDR3 has 14 amino acids. CDR3 DNA sequence: TGCGCCAGCAGCCAAGAATCGGGGGGAATGGGGCAGTACTTC. It yields the protein CASSQESGGMGQYF.

This clone was counted a few times. V gene TRBV28 combines with J gene TRBJ1-6, with 7 nucleotides matching TRBD1. This CDR3 region has 12 residues. CDR1 and CDR2 (germline): MDHEN, SYDVKM. The V segment lost 2 bases and the J segment 12 bases; nucleotides outside the gene matches: 1. The CDR3 coding sequence is TGTGCCAGCAGTTTACAGGGGGGACCCCTCCACTTT. Its protein is CASSLQGGPLHF.

Only one count was recorded for this clone. The chain carries TRBV12-5 and TRBJ1-5; D is perhaps TRBD1 (6 bases). V shed 6 bases and J shed 3 bases, with 9 bases lying between them. The CDR3 consists of 13 residues. Germline CDR1 LGHNT, CDR2 FRNRAP. CDR3 loop: CASGTGYNQPQHF. The DNA for the CDR3 is TGTGCTAGTGGAACAGGGTACAATCAGCCCCAGCATTTT.

The genes are TRBV4-1 and TRBJ2-1; tentative D call: TRBD2 (5 bases). Trimming took 4 bases from V and 6 from J, leaving 16 bases between them. Germline assignment: CDR1 MGHRA and CDR2 YSYEKL. The CDR3 is 15 residues long. The CDR3 reads CASSPQGRLANEQFF. The CDR3 bases are TGCGCCAGCAGCCCCCAAGGGCGGCTAGCCAATGAGCAGTTCTTC.

On this clone: Distinct nucleotide sequences in the sample also encode this CDR3. The chain is built from TRBV6-5 and TRBJ2-2, with 10 bases aligning to TRBD1. Germline V gene data show CDR1 as MNHEY and CDR2 as SVGAGI. The junction had 0 bases not matched to a gene; V was cut back by 1 base and J by 4 bases. The CDR3 has 15 amino acids. The CDR3 protein is CASSYWTGGTGELFF. The CDR3 coding sequence is TGTGCCAGCAGTTACTGGACAGGGGGCACCGGGGAGCTGTTTTTT.

This chain uses TRBV4-2 with TRBJ1-6, with D hard to call. V lost 0 bases and J lost 10, with 13 bases in between. There are 15 residues in the CDR3. Looked up from germline, CDR1 is LGHNA and CDR2 is YNFKEQ. CDR3 nucleotides: TGTGCCAGCAGCCAAGACTCCGGAGGTTGGTCACCCCTCCACTTT. It translates to CASSQDSGGWSPLHF.

The V call is TRBV6-1, the J call TRBJ1-3; TRBD1 aligns across 7 bases. Trimming took 3 bases from V and 8 from J; bases not matched to a gene: 13. In germline, CDR1 is MNHNS, CDR2 SASEGT. The CDR3 extends over 16 amino acids. The CDR3 region has the DNA TGTGCCAGCAGTGAGGCTATCCTAACAGGGGTGGACACCATATATTTT. The encoded protein is CASSEAILTGVDTIYF.

This clone was picked up one time. V usage is TRBV28 and J usage is TRBJ1-2; a possible D gene is TRBD1 (6 bases). The V end lost 7 bases, the J end lost 8 bases, and 17 bases lay between the germline ends. Germline V CDR1 and CDR2: MDHEN, SYDVKM. This CDR3 is 13 amino acids long. The CDR3 DNA reads TGTGCCAGCACCACTCCCAGGGGCCGGGGCTACACCTTC. Amino acids: CASTTPRGRGYTF.

The CDR3 is CASSLAGTKADTQYF. The CDR3 region has the DNA TGCGCCAGCAGCTTGGCCGGGACTAAAGCAGATACGCAGTATTTT. The chain has TRBV5-1 and TRBJ2-3, with 7 bases aligning to TRBD2. The V segment lost 0 bases and the J segment 4 bases; nucleotides outside the gene matches: 5. The CDR3 totals 15 residues. The germline V gene has CDR1 SGHRS and CDR2 YFSETQ.

With regard to this clone: Other DNA sequences in this specimen translate into the identical CDR3. The V and J genes are TRBV5-1 and TRBJ2-1; maybe TRBD2 (6 bases). The CDR3 has 15 residues. Germline CDR1 is SGHRS and CDR2 is YFSETQ. Between the trimmed V and J ends, which lost 0 bases and 0 bases, there was a span of 7 bases. This CDR3 is CASSLVGGSYNEQFF. The CDR3 region has the DNA TGCGCCAGCAGCTTGGTGGGGGGCTCCTACAATGAGCAGTTCTTC. Drawing the rest from reference TRBV5-1 and TRBJ2-1, the complete variable domain is KAGVTQTPRYLIKTRGQQVTLSCSPISGHRSVSWYQQTPGQGLQFLFEYFSETQRNKGNFPGRFSGRQFSNSRSEMNVSTLELGDSALYLCASSLVGGSYNEQFFGPGTRLTVL.

The rearrangement joins TRBV2 to TRBJ1-4; D is uncertain. Looked up from germline, CDR1 is SNHLY and CDR2 is FYNNEI. Trimming cost V 1 base and J 4 bases, with 7 bases left between them. This CDR3 region has 14 residues. The CDR3 sequence is CASSEGEFNEKLFF. Written as DNA, the CDR3 is TGTGCCAGCAGTGAAGGGGAGTTTAATGAAAAACTGTTTTTT.

This CDR3 is CASKQGTYEQYF. CDR3 bases: TGTGCCAGCAAACAGGGTACCTACGAGCAGTACTTC. The chain is built from TRBV28 and TRBJ2-7, with D maybe TRBD1 (6 bases). CDR1 is MDHEN, CDR2 SYDVKM, per germline. This CDR3 region has 12 residues. V dropped 7 bases and J dropped 2 bases, with 9 bases sitting between them.

The chain's CDR3 is CASSESSSGRMVYEQFF. The DNA for the CDR3 is TGTGCCAGCAGCGAATCATCTAGCGGGAGAATGGTTTATGAGCAGTTCTTC. This sequence joins TRBV7-9 and TRBJ2-1; 10 nucleotides match TRBD2. The CDR3 contains 17 residues. Germline CDR1 SEHNR, CDR2 FQNEAQ (reference sequence). Trimming took 5 bases from V and 8 from J; bases not matched to a gene: 15.

The table lists this clone with many counts. This CDR3 is CASSLARETQYF. The DNA for the CDR3 is TGTGCCAGCAGCTTAGCTCGAGAGACCCAGTACTTC. This sequence joins TRBV7-6 and TRBJ2-5; D gene ambiguous. This CDR3 is built from 12 residues. Germline CDR1 reads SGHVS; CDR2 reads FNYEAQ. V was pared by 0 bases and J by 4 bases, with 3 bases between. The variable domain in full, with the rest retrieved from reference TRBV7-6 and TRBJ2-5, is GAGVSQSPRYKVTKRGQDVALRCDPISGHVSLYWYRQALGQGPEFLTYFNYEAQQDKSGLPNDRFSAERPEGSISTLTIQRTEQRDSAMYRCASSLARETQYFGPGTRLLVL.

This chain connects TRBV4-2 to TRBJ2-1; D possibly corresponds to TRBD2 (6 bases). Germline assignment: CDR1 LGHNA and CDR2 YNFKEQ. V lost 0 bases and J 8 bases, leaving 14 bases between the germline ends. The CDR3 has 15 residues. The CDR3 nucleotides are TGTGCCAGCAGCCAAGACCCCGGGAGCCACTATGAGCAGTTCTTC. Its translation: CASSQDPGSHYEQFF.

This rearrangement joins TRBV19 to TRBJ1-5; tentative D call: TRBD1 (5 bases). The CDR3 is made up of 15 amino acids. V shed 3 bases and J shed 5 bases, with 14 bases lying between them. Germline assignment: CDR1 LNHDA and CDR2 SQIVND (reference sequence). Written as DNA, the CDR3 is TGTGCCAGTAGTATCATACAGCTAGGGGATCAGCCCCAGCATTTT. Translated, it gives CASSIIQLGDQPQHF.

J is TRBJ2-7 and V is TRBV25-1, with 9 bases identical to TRBD2. The ends lost 5 bases at V and 3 bases at J; junction bases unmatched: 8. Germline V CDR1 and CDR2: MGHDK, SYGVNS. The CDR3 is 15 residues long. The CDR3 region has the DNA TGTGCCAGCAGTAATTCGCGGACTAGCGACTACGAGCAGTACTTC. Translating it yields CASSNSRTSDYEQYF.

The CDR3 DNA follows: TGTGCCAGCAGCCCGACAGGGGCCCAGAACTATGGCTACACCTTC. It encodes CASSPTGAQNYGYTF. The chain links TRBV3-1 (or the pseudogene TRBV3-2) to TRBJ1-2, with 8 bases lining up with TRBD1. The CDR3 consists of 15 residues. V lost 4 bases to trimming and J lost 2 bases; unmatched junction nucleotides: 6. CDR1 is LGHDT and CDR2 is YNNKEL in the germline V gene (reference sequence).

V usage is TRBV18 and J usage is TRBJ1-1, with 9 bases matching TRBD1. V shed 1 base and J 0 bases; nucleotides not matched to a gene: 9. Germline V gene sequence: CDR1 KGHSH, CDR2 LQKENI. This CDR3 is built from 18 residues. The CDR3 bases are TGTGCCAGCTCACCACTGTTGGGACAGGGACCCATGAACACTGAAGCTTTCTTT. It encodes CASSPLLGQGPMNTEAFF.

The chain employs TRBV5-6 and TRBJ2-7; D remains unclear. Deletions cut 4 bases from V and 2 bases from J, with 16 bases between. There are 15 residues in the CDR3. Per the germline V gene, CDR1 is SGHDT and CDR2 is YYEEEE. CDR3 sequence: CASSTLRGSAYEQYF. The CDR3 region has the DNA TGTGCCAGCAGCACCCTGAGAGGCAGCGCCTACGAGCAGTACTTC.

This chain uses TRBV12-3 or TRBV12-4 with TRBJ1-3; 7 bases line up with TRBD1. The junction had 5 bases not matched to a gene; V was cut back by 7 bases and J by 5 bases. This CDR3 spans 13 amino acids. CDR3 DNA: TGTGCCAGCACCCTCAGGGGGAGAAACACCATATATTTT. Its translation is CASTLRGRNTIYF.

This clone was picked up one time. The chain combines TRBV25-1 with TRBJ2-7, with 15 positions matching TRBD2. The CDR3 is made up of 13 amino acids. Germline CDR1 reads MGHDK; CDR2 reads SYGVNS. V lost 7 bases to trimming and J lost 9 bases; unmatched junction nucleotides: 4. The chain's CDR3 is CASTGLAGGPQYF. The CDR3 coding sequence is TGTGCCAGCACTGGACTAGCGGGAGGGCCGCAGTACTTC.

There are a few counts of this clone. This chain links TRBV10-3 with TRBJ1-2; D unclear. V dropped 1 base and J dropped 3 bases, with 12 bases sitting between them. This CDR3 contains 15 residues. Per the germline V gene, CDR1 is ENHRY and CDR2 is SYGVKD. The CDR3 DNA reads TGTGCCATCAGTGAGTTTAGAGCTAACTACTATGGCTACACCTTC. This gives the protein CAISEFRANYYGYTF.

This rearrangement joins TRBV5-1 to TRBJ2-7; 7 bases align to TRBD1. Germline CDR1 SGHRS, CDR2 YFSETQ. This CDR3 region has 15 residues. V trimming: 3 bases; J trimming: 3 bases; junction bases outside the gene matches: 9. This CDR3 reads CASSSPGQNLYEQYF. Here the CDR3 DNA reads TGCGCCAGCAGCTCACCGGGACAGAACCTCTACGAGCAGTACTTC.

The chain couples TRBV3-1 (or the pseudogene TRBV3-2) to TRBJ2-3; 10 positions agree with TRBD2. J lost 0 bases, V lost 6 bases, and 9 bases had no gene match. This CDR3 spans 17 amino acids. Germline V gene data show CDR1 as LGHDT and CDR2 as YNNKEL (reference sequence). The CDR3 protein is CASSIAGGLLSTDTQYF. CDR3 DNA sequence: TGTGCCAGCAGTATAGCGGGAGGCCTTCTAAGCACAGATACGCAGTATTTT.

This chain connects TRBV7-2 to TRBJ2-5; maybe TRBD1 (5 bases). The V gene's germline CDR1 is SGHTA and CDR2 FQGNSA. V dropped 2 bases and J dropped 5 bases, with 9 bases sitting between them. The CDR3 is made up of 13 amino acids. The CDR3, as DNA: TGTGCCAGCAGCTTACAAGGGGTGGAGACCCAGTACTTC. Protein product: CASSLQGVETQYF.

This chain uses TRBV29-1 with TRBJ1-5; no clear D gene. The CDR3 length is 13 residues. V lost 4 bases and J 0 bases, leaving 7 bases between the germline ends. From germline, CDR1 is SQVTM and CDR2 ANQGSEA. CDR3 sequence: CSVVENSNQPQHF. The DNA for the CDR3 is TGCAGCGTTGTCGAGAATAGCAATCAGCCCCAGCATTTT. Variable domain in full (rest from reference TRBV29-1 and TRBJ1-5): SAVISQKPSRDICQRGTSLTIQCQVDSQVTMMFWYRQQPGQSLTLIATANQGSEATYESGFVIDKFPISRPNLTFSTLTVSNMSPEDSSIYLCSVVENSNQPQHFGDGTRLSIL.

The chain carries TRBV24-1 and TRBJ2-1, with D possibly TRBD2 on 5 matching bases. V lost 4 bases and J 10 bases, leaving 19 bases between the germline ends. The CDR3 sequence is 15 residues long. Germline loops: CDR1 KGHDR, CDR2 SFDVKD. The CDR3 DNA reads TGTGCCACCAGTGACCCCGGGATACTGCCGGAGGAGCAGTTCTTC. Protein sequence: CATSDPGILPEEQFF.

The genes are TRBV10-3 and TRBJ1-6, with D perhaps matching TRBD1 (5 bases). V was shortened by 2 bases and J by 14 bases, with 13 bases between the two germline ends. This CDR3 comprises 13 residues. Per the germline V gene, CDR1 is ENHRY and CDR2 is SYGVKD. The CDR3 DNA sequence: TGTGCCATCAGTGAGGAAGGGGAGGTGGCCCTCCACTTT. Its protein product is CAISEEGEVALHF.

This chain links TRBV7-9 with TRBJ2-2, with D perhaps matching TRBD2 (6 bases). CDR3 length equals 18 residues. With 5 bases removed from V and 3 bases from J, the gap between germline ends came to 22 bases. Germline assignment: CDR1 SEHNR and CDR2 FQNEAQ (reference sequence). The CDR3 DNA follows: TGTGCCAGCAGCCGTCCTCAAGGAAGGGACTTTGACACCGGGGAGCTGTTTTTT. Translating it yields CASSRPQGRDFDTGELFF.